The 12 T cell receptor beta chains below were found in one sample sequenced in a study of blood T cell repertoires in COVID-19. TCRdb keeps only in-frame clones here, not all; method: immunoSEQ multiplex PCR. The repertoire consists of around 57,000 clones, with about four fifths occurring once and the leading ten covering 20% to 25%. Sequencing input: peripheral blood. The receptors stem from a woman aged 55-70 years with acute or convalescent COVID-19.

The genes are TRBV24-1 and TRBJ2-3; 7 nucleotides align to TRBD1. The CDR3 has 15 amino acids. The V segment lost 3 bases and the J segment 3 bases; nucleotides outside the gene matches: 5. Looked up from germline, CDR1 is KGHDR and CDR2 is SFDVKD. The CDR3 region is CATSDRDSRTDTQYF. In DNA, the CDR3 is TGTGCCACCAGTGATCGGGACAGCAGAACAGATACGCAGTATTTT.

This chain joins TRBV6-1 and TRBJ2-1, with D possibly being TRBD1 (6 bases). Trimming removed 2 bases from V and 4 bases from J, with 18 bases in between. Germline CDR1 is MNHNS and CDR2 is SASEGT. CDR3 length: 17 amino acids. Here the CDR3 reads CASSEWWGQPIYNEQFF. CDR3 nucleotide sequence: TGTGCCAGCAGTGAATGGTGGGGGCAACCCATTTACAATGAGCAGTTCTTC.

This clone has only one observation. The CDR3 sequence is CASSPYPGTSGTDTQYF. For the CDR3, the DNA is TGCGCCAGCAGCCCATATCCCGGGACTAGCGGCACAGATACGCAGTATTTT. The chain has TRBV5-1 and TRBJ2-3; 10 nucleotides line up with TRBD2. The CDR3 is 17 residues long. CDR1 SGHRS and CDR2 YFSETQ come from the germline V gene. J gave up 1 base and V 4 bases, and 9 bases lay outside the gene matches.

This clone was counted between two and nine times. The chain couples TRBV9 to TRBJ1-6, with D maybe TRBD1 (6 bases). The germline V gene encodes CDR1 SGDLS and CDR2 YYNGEE. The CDR3 sequence is 16 residues long. V was shortened by 3 bases and J by 7 bases, with 17 bases between the two germline ends. DNA of the CDR3: TGTGCCAGCAGCGCCCGTGTAGGGACACCGAATTCACCCCTCCACTTT. It specifies CASSARVGTPNSPLHF.

The V call is TRBV5-1, the J call TRBJ1-4; D may be TRBD1 (6 bases). The CDR3 runs 14 residues. V was clipped by 1 base and J by 5 bases, with 9 bases between them. Germline loops: CDR1 SGHRS, CDR2 YFSETQ. CDR3 region: CASSLFGGNEKLFF. The CDR3, as DNA: TGCGCCAGCAGCTTGTTTGGGGGCAATGAAAAACTGTTTTTT.

V is TRBV5-1 and J is TRBJ1-4; unclear D gene. Looked up from germline, CDR1 is SGHRS and CDR2 is YFSETQ. The germline V and J ends were trimmed by 0 bases and 0 bases, with 12 bases remaining between them. CDR3 length equals 17 residues. CDR3 bases: TGCGCCAGCAGCTTGGCCCCGTCAACAGCAACTAATGAAAAACTGTTTTTT. Protein sequence: CASSLAPSTATNEKLFF.

The CDR3 loop reads CASSESTGVDTIYF. The CDR3 DNA reads as TGCGCCAGCAGTGAGTCGACGGGGGTCGACACCATATATTTT. This rearrangement joins TRBV10-2 to TRBJ1-3, with D possibly matching TRBD1 (5 bases). Germline V lookup: CDR1 WSHSY, CDR2 SAAADI. V lost 0 bases and J lost 8, with 11 bases in between. This CDR3 has 14 amino acids.

J is TRBJ2-1 and V is TRBV9, with D possibly being TRBD1 (5 bases). The CDR3 extends over 15 amino acids. CDR1 and CDR2 from the germline V gene are SGDLS and YYNGEE. V lost 0 bases and J 8 bases, leaving 15 bases between the germline ends. Written as DNA, the CDR3 is TGTGCCAGCAGCGTAGTTGGGGCTAGAAGCGATGAGCAGTTCTTC. Protein: CASSVVGARSDEQFF.

The chain couples TRBV30 to TRBJ1-4; 7 nucleotides align to TRBD1. Germline V CDR1 and CDR2: GTSNPN, SVGIG (reference sequence). This CDR3 has 13 amino acids. Unmatched junction bases numbered 1, after V lost 1 base and J lost 5 bases. The chain's CDR3 is CAWSEGANEKLFF. Here the CDR3 DNA reads TGTGCCTGGAGTGAGGGGGCGAATGAAAAACTGTTTTTT.

This chain links TRBV5-1 with TRBJ2-4; D is undetermined. The germline V gene encodes CDR1 SGHRS and CDR2 YFSETQ. This CDR3 spans 14 amino acids. V was trimmed by 1 base and J by 0 bases, leaving 5 bases between them. The DNA for the CDR3 is TGCGCCAGCAGCTTGCGGGTAGCCAAAAACATTCAGTACTTC. Protein sequence: CASSLRVAKNIQYF. Based on the CDR3 plus reference TRBV5-1 and TRBJ2-4, the full variable domain is KAGVTQTPRYLIKTRGQQVTLSCSPISGHRSVSWYQQTPGQGLQFLFEYFSETQRNKGNFPGRFSGRQFSNSRSEMNVSTLELGDSALYLCASSLRVAKNIQYFGAGTRLSVL.

The rearrangement links TRBV7-7 to TRBJ2-7; the match to TRBD1 covers 9 bases. V shed 5 bases, J shed 2 bases, and the junction held 4 bases outside the gene matches. CDR1 and CDR2 (germline): SSHAT, FNYEAQ (reference sequence). There are 14 residues in the CDR3. CDR3 loop: CASSPGTGPYEQYF. The CDR3 bases are TGTGCCAGCAGCCCCGGGACAGGGCCCTACGAGCAGTACTTC.

This chain connects TRBV5-4 to TRBJ1-2, with a weak D call TRBD1 (6 bases). The CDR3 loop spans 13 amino acids. Germline CDR1 reads SGHNT; CDR2 reads YYREEE (reference sequence). Trimming shortened V by 3 bases and J by 5 bases, and 11 bases separated the two germline ends. The CDR3 bases are TGTGCCAGCAGCTGGACAGAAAAGTATGGCTACACCTTC. Amino acid sequence: CASSWTEKYGYTF.